This TCR beta chain was identified in a study of blood T cell repertoires in COVID-19. Overall study: The origin of the acute and convalescent COVID-19 samples was the United States, Italy and Spain. T cells, B-cell-depleted T cells, or PBMCs provided the cDNA or gDNA that served as material.

Followed over time, Seattle patients had been enrolled while infection was active. CDR1 and CDR2 from the germline V gene are SGHTA and FQGNSA. This CDR3 has 14 residues. The V and J ends lost 1 base and 3 bases, in that order; junction bases with no gene match: 0. Original processing methods: The authors estimated nucleated cell counts from reference gene primer amplification. The table came from immunoSEQ multiplex PCR; TCRdb's copy has only in-frame clones and leaves some out. From that table come the V and J calls and clone size; the DNA was used to work out D and trimming. The table lists about 180,000 clones, roughly four fifths of them singletons.

Specimen: peripheral blood. This sequence originates from a woman aged 70-85 years with COVID-19, enrolled during active disease. The chain is built from TRBV7-2 and TRBJ2-3, with 8 bases aligning to TRBD2. As DNA, the CDR3 is TGTGCCAGCAGCTTAGGCGGGAGGACAGATACGCAGTATTTT. Translation gives CASSLGGRTDTQYF.